These 3 T cell receptor beta chains share one sample of origin, sequenced in a study of blood T cell repertoires in COVID-19. This table comes from immunoSEQ multiplex PCR, and its TCRdb copy is limited to in-frame clones, with some not included. The data show a few hundred thousand clones, 70% to 90% seen once. Sequenced sample: peripheral blood. The receptors here all came from a man aged 55-75 years who had recovered from COVID-19.

This chain links TRBV5-6 with TRBJ1-2; D ambiguous. The germline gives CDR1 SGHDT, CDR2 YYEEEE. Trimming stripped 4 bases from V and 3 bases from J, with 13 bases between. The CDR3 totals 14 residues. CDR3 loop: CASSTRGRDYGYTF. CDR3 bases: TGTGCCAGCAGCACTCGAGGGAGGGACTATGGCTACACCTTC.

The DNA for the CDR3 is TGTGCCAGTAGTATAGGAACGGGAGAGAGCAATGAGCAGTTCTTC. It codes for CASSIGTGESNEQFF. The rearrangement uses TRBV19 and TRBJ2-1; tentatively, D is TRBD2 (6 bases). CDR1 and CDR2 (germline): LNHDA, SQIVND (reference sequence). Trimming removed 1 base at V and 6 bases at J, with 13 bases between. The CDR3 has 15 residues.

In DNA, the CDR3 is TGCGCCAGCAGCCTCCGGGACAGGGTGAGCTATGGCTACACCTTC. It is translated as CASSLRDRVSYGYTF. The chain employs TRBV4-1 and TRBJ1-2; TRBD1 matches at 9 bases. The trim removed 4 bases at V and 4 bases at J, leaving 7 bases unmatched. The CDR3 is made up of 15 amino acids. Looked up from germline, CDR1 is MGHRA and CDR2 is YSYEKL.